What follows are 5 T cell receptor beta chains derived from one specimen sequenced in a study of identical twins. TCRdb ran MiXCR on the 5' RACE reads and lists one entry per CDR3 protein. The sample lists about 890,000 distinct CDR3 sequences, approximately 13% occurring once. The data also belong to a second study, concerning yellow fever vaccine responses in identical twins.

Sequenced sample: PBMCs. Receptors originate from a woman aged 18-35 years in good health.

This clonotype was seen only a few times. This rearrangement joins TRBV7-8 to TRBJ2-3, with 12 positions matching TRBD2. Germline CDR1 is SGHVS and CDR2 is FQNEAQ. The CDR3 has 17 residues. The V segment lost 1 base and the J segment 12 bases; nucleotides outside the gene matches: 14. The CDR3 nucleotides are TGTGCCAGCAGCTTAGAGGGACTAGCGGGCTTACCCGGCCCTCAGTATTTT. This codes for CASSLEGLAGLPGPQYF.

The V gene is TRBV20-1, the J gene TRBJ2-7, with 8 bases identical to TRBD2. Germline assignment: CDR1 DFQATT and CDR2 SNEGSKA (reference sequence). There are 14 residues in the CDR3. The V segment lost 1 base and the J segment 2 bases; nucleotides outside the gene matches: 4. CDR3: CSARVLAEAYEQYF. The CDR3 nucleotides read TGCAGTGCTAGAGTACTAGCGGAGGCCTACGAGCAGTACTTC.

The table lists this clonotype with a few counts. The chain couples TRBV2 to TRBJ2-4; D is perhaps TRBD1 (7 bases). The CDR3 is made up of 16 amino acids. The V end was cut by 6 bases, the J end by 3 bases, with 18 bases between. Germline V gene lookup returns CDR1 SNHLY and CDR2 FYNNEI. The CDR3: CASSATGPGVKNIQYF. In DNA form, the CDR3 reads TGTGCCAGCAGCGCGACAGGGCCGGGGGTCAAAAACATTCAGTACTTC.

This clonotype has ten or more counts. This chain connects TRBV20-1 to TRBJ2-7; possible D gene TRBD1, 6 bases. The V gene lost 8 bases and the J gene lost 3 bases, with 17 bases spanning the gap. CDR1 is DFQATT and CDR2 is SNEGSKA in the germline V gene (reference sequence). This CDR3 region has 13 residues. CDR3 loop: CSFLTGNGYEQYF. The CDR3 DNA follows: TGCAGTTTTTTAACAGGGAACGGCTACGAGCAGTACTTC.

This clonotype was counted a few times. CDR3 sequence: CASSRAERAAYEQYF. CDR3 nucleotide sequence: TGTGCCAGCAGCAGAGCCGAGCGGGCCGCCTACGAGCAGTACTTC. The gene calls are TRBV9 and TRBJ2-7, with D perhaps TRBD2 (6 bases). The CDR3 runs to 15 residues. The germline V gene encodes CDR1 SGDLS and CDR2 YYNGEE. V gave up 4 bases and J gave up 2 bases, with 16 bases separating them.